This T cell receptor (beta chain) originates from a study of blood T cell repertoires in COVID-19. Overall study context: Specimens from acute and convalescent COVID-19 originated in the United States, Italy and Spain. T cells, B-cell-depleted T cells, or PBMCs provided the cDNA or gDNA that served as material.

Germline CDR1 and CDR2: SGHTA and FQGNSA. With V trimmed by 1 base and J by 5 bases, 1 base remained unmatched. CDR3 length: 14 amino acids. Authors' data handling: Amplification from reference gene primers served as the basis for estimated nucleated cell counts. Method: immunoSEQ multiplex PCR; TCRdb's copy keeps in-frame clones and lacks some. V, J and clone size are taken as reported in that table, and D and trimming were inferred from the DNA itself. The repertoire holds a few hundred thousand clones, around 83% seen once, with approximately 1.1% in the top ten. The table lists this clone with a count of one.

Sequencing was done on a sample of peripheral blood. V usage is TRBV7-2 and J usage is TRBJ2-7; 11 bases align to TRBD2. This receptor was obtained from a woman aged 45 to 65 with acute or convalescent COVID-19. The CDR3 is CASSLELAGDEQYF. The CDR3 DNA reads as TGTGCCAGCAGCTTAGAACTAGCGGGAGACGAGCAGTACTTC. Full variable domain (rest looked up from reference TRBV7-2 and TRBJ2-7): GAGVSQSPSNKVTEKGKDVELRCDPISGHTALYWYRQSLGQGLEFLIYFQGNSAPDKSGLPSDRFSAERTGGSVSTLTIQRTQQEDSAVYLCASSLELAGDEQYFGPGTRLTVT.